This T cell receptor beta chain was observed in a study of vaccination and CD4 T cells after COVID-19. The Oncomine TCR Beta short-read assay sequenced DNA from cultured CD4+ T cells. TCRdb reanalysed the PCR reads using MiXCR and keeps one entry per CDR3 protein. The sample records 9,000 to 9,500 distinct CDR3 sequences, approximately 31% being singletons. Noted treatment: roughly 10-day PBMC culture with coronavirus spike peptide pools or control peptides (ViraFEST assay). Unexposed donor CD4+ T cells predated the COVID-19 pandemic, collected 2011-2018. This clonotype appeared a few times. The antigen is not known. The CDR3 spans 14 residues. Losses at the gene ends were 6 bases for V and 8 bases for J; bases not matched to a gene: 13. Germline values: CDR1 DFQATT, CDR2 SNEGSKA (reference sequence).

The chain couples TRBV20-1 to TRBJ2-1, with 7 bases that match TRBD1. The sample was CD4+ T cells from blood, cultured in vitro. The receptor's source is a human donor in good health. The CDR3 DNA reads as TGCAGTGCGAATACAGGGGCCCCTCGGGATGAGCAGTTCTTC. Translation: CSANTGAPRDEQFF.